This T cell receptor beta chain emerged from a study of CD8 T cells in Susac syndrome. For this clonotype: Its antigen is not known.

TCR beta sequencing covered blood CD8+ and CD4+ T cells. Germline V lookup: CDR1 SGHRS, CDR2 YFSETQ. V was pared by 10 bases and J by 2 bases, with 9 bases of the junction left unmatched. The CDR3 length is 15 residues. Study findings and constraints: The study conceded that its TCR sequencing and HLA analysis involved relatively few individuals.

An input of roughly 0.5 to 1 ug of RNA was subjected to reverse transcription using random hexamers. Coverage of TCR beta CDR3 amplification by immunoSEQ multiplex PCR extended to 54 Vbeta and 13 Jbeta. MiXCR was run by TCRdb on the immunoSEQ multiplex PCR reads, yielding one entry per CDR3 protein. Altogether 400,000 or so distinct CDR3 sequences are present, around 85% being singletons, with the ten largest covering 0.12%. This receptor was obtained from a human donor with multiple sclerosis. The V gene is TRBV5-1, the J gene TRBJ1-1; 12 bases map to TRBD1. The sequenced material came from CD8+ T cells from PBMCs. The CDR3 is CAGREGTGGNTEAFF. CDR3 bases: TGCGCCGGGAGAGAGGGGACAGGGGGCAACACTGAAGCTTTCTTT.